The entry below describes one TCR beta chain. Its specificity is unknown. The tumor samples were collected prior to definitive surgery or chemotherapy. Some clones are missing from TCRdb's copy, which holds only in-frame ones; the method was immunoSEQ multiplex PCR. The sample gives 12,000 to 15,000 clones, about 90% of which show up once; 5.5% to 8% is in the top ten. This sample stems from a study of high-grade serous ovarian cancer treatment subgroups. Study overall: On average, approximately 14,000 reads and 7,494 unique TCR beta rearrangements were obtained per sample. Study-wide findings and caveats: Repertoire similarity ranged roughly 0.1 to 0.85 between tumors of one patient. The analyses considered CDR3 and ignored CDR1 and CDR2. TCR relatedness rose with neoantigen level and trended with mutation load.

Trimming shortened V by 7 bases and J by 3 bases, and 10 bases separated the two germline ends. This CDR3 has 13 amino acids. The V gene's germline CDR1 is LNHDA and CDR2 SQIVND (reference sequence). The source material was tumor tissue. V gene TRBV19 combines with J gene TRBJ1-5; maybe TRBD1 (5 bases). The clonotype comes from a human donor with high-grade serous ovarian cancer. CDR3 sequence (DNA): TGTGCCAGTACTCCGACAGTCAATCAGCCCCAGCATTTT. It codes for CASTPTVNQPQHF.